This is a list of T cell receptor beta chains from one sample in a study of T-cell reconstitution after alpha-beta-depleted transplantation in children. TCRdb reprocessed the PCR reads with MiXCR, giving one entry per CDR3 protein. The repertoire holds approximately 500,000 distinct CDR3 sequences, with around 27% as singletons. The sample here was PBMCs, taken before TCRalphabeta/CD19-depleted stem cell transplant. The receptors originated from a boy under two years old with Wiskott-Aldrich syndrome, due to receive a stem cell transplant. Both conserved end residues are part of each CDR3. The D gene is left open where the match is weak. Size is stated for part of the rows, as once, few or many counts, or as a class when the clone is expanded.

j_call | d_call | clone_size | cdr3_length | v_call | cdr3_aa | cdr3_nt
TRBJ2-5 | TRBD2 | few | 13 | TRBV29-1 | CSVVVAGQETQYF | TGCAGCGTTGTGGTAGCGGGACAAGAGACCCAGTACTTC
TRBJ2-5 | TRBD2 | NA | 18 | TRBV20-1 | CSARAYIQGLAGGETQYF | TGCAGTGCTAGAGCCTACATACAAGGACTAGCGGGAGGGGAGACCCAGTACTTC
TRBJ2-2 | TRBD1 | NA | 15 | TRBV5-1 | CASNTLDRANGELFF | TGCGCCAGCAACACTCTTGACAGGGCCAACGGGGAGCTGTTTTTT
TRBJ1-1 | TRBD1 | NA | 14 | TRBV5-6 | CASRLGTGDTEAFF | TGTGCCAGCCGACTGGGGACAGGAGACACTGAAGCTTTCTTT
TRBJ2-3 | TRBD2 | NA | 13 | TRBV6-5 | CASGGLAGDTQYF | TGTGCCAGCGGGGGACTAGCGGGAGATACGCAGTATTTT
TRBJ2-7 | NA | NA | 15 | TRBV12-3/TRBV12-4 | CASSLNLRGSYEQYF | TGTGCCAGCAGTTTGAATCTCCGAGGGTCCTACGAGCAGTACTTC
TRBJ2-2 | TRBD2 | NA | 14 | TRBV5-1 | CASSWEGPSGELFF | TGCGCCAGCAGTTGGGAGGGCCCGTCCGGGGAGCTGTTTTTT
TRBJ2-5 | NA | NA | 13 | TRBV29-1 | CSVIKGVQETQYF | TGCAGCGTCATAAAAGGGGTCCAAGAGACCCAGTACTTC
TRBJ1-1 | NA | NA | 13 | TRBV12-3/TRBV12-4 | CASIQHSNTEAFF | TGTGCCAGCATCCAACACTCGAACACTGAAGCTTTCTTT
TRBJ1-3 | TRBD1 | NA | 16 | TRBV7-9 | CASSSGTGTGGNTIYF | TGTGCCAGCAGCTCAGGGACAGGGACGGGAGGAAACACCATATATTTT
TRBJ1-1 | TRBD1 | NA | 14 | TRBV3-1 | CASRHRGLKTEAFF | TGTGCCAGCAGACACAGGGGGTTAAAGACTGAAGCTTTCTTT
TRBJ1-4 | TRBD1 | few | 14 | TRBV20-1 | CSALDRGSGEKLFF | TGCAGTGCTTTAGACAGGGGGAGCGGGGAAAAACTGTTTTTT
TRBJ2-1 | NA | NA | 13 | TRBV25-1 | CASSPPGVGEQFF | TGTGCCAGCAGTCCCCCAGGGGTCGGTGAGCAGTTCTTC
TRBJ1-2 | TRBD1 | NA | 15 | TRBV7-2 | CASSLPGRQGYGYTF | TGTGCCAGCAGCTTGCCGGGTCGACAGGGCTATGGCTACACCTTC
TRBJ2-6 | TRBD1 | few | 16 | TRBV10-3 | CAIGPGTGSGANVLTF | TGTGCCATCGGGCCCGGGACAGGGTCCGGGGCCAACGTCCTGACTTTC
TRBJ2-1 | NA | NA | 15 | TRBV20-1 | CSAPPQGLGRNEQFF | TGCAGTGCTCCCCCTCAGGGGCTAGGTAGGAATGAGCAGTTCTTC
TRBJ1-1 | TRBD1 | NA | 18 | TRBV14 | CASSQGLGQGDLNTEAFF | TGTGCCAGCAGCCAGGGGCTGGGACAGGGAGATCTGAACACTGAAGCTTTCTTT
TRBJ1-2 | NA | few | 12 | TRBV12-3/TRBV12-4 | CASSSSGRRYTF | TGTGCCAGCAGTTCTTCAGGGCGGCGCTACACCTTC
TRBJ2-3 | TRBD2 | few | 15 | TRBV20-1 | CSARVHSGSTDTQYF | TGCAGTGCTAGAGTGCATAGCGGGAGCACAGATACGCAGTATTTT
TRBJ2-1 | TRBD2 | NA | 16 | TRBV2 | CASSEKTSGSYNEQFF | TGTGCCAGCAGTGAAAAGACTAGCGGGTCCTACAATGAGCAGTTCTTC
TRBJ2-1 | TRBD2 | few | 15 | TRBV12-3/TRBV12-4 | CASSPLAGRYNEQFF | TGTGCCAGCAGTCCCCTAGCGGGGAGATACAATGAGCAGTTCTTC
TRBJ2-7 | NA | NA | 15 | TRBV5-1 | CASSFSILYSYEQYF | TGCGCCAGCAGCTTTTCAATTCTTTACTCCTACGAGCAGTACTTC
TRBJ2-7 | NA | NA | 12 | TRBV5-1 | CASSKEGYEQYF | TGCGCCAGCAGTAAGGAGGGCTACGAGCAGTACTTC
TRBJ1-5 | NA | NA | 14 | TRBV24-1 | CATSANLIAEPQHF | TGTGCCACCAGTGCCAATCTTATAGCGGAACCCCAGCATTTT
TRBJ2-1 | TRBD2 | few | 15 | TRBV5-1 | CASSYIAGGPLEQFF | TGCGCCAGCAGCTATATAGCGGGAGGGCCTCTGGAGCAGTTCTTC
TRBJ2-5 | TRBD2 | NA | 15 | TRBV12-3/TRBV12-4 | CASSLGTSKQETQYF | TGTGCCAGCAGTTTAGGGACTAGTAAGCAAGAGACCCAGTACTTC
TRBJ2-7 | NA | NA | 13 | TRBV9 | CARRLGGTYEQYF | TGTGCCAGAAGACTTGGGGGGACCTACGAGCAGTACTTC
TRBJ2-5 | TRBD2 | NA | 16 | TRBV9 | CASGPGLAGGLETQYF | TGTGCCAGCGGCCCCGGCCTAGCGGGAGGTTTAGAGACCCAGTACTTC
TRBJ1-1 | NA | NA | 12 | TRBV10-3 | CATRGVSTEAFF | TGTGCCACGCGGGGGGTTAGCACTGAAGCTTTCTTT
TRBJ2-7 | NA | NA | 13 | TRBV5-1 | CASSTSGQYEQYF | TGCGCCAGCAGCACCTCAGGACAGTACGAGCAGTACTTC
TRBJ2-5 | NA | few | 12 | TRBV12-3/TRBV12-4 | CASSSRTETQYF | TGTGCCAGCAGTTCCAGGACGGAGACCCAGTACTTC
TRBJ1-4 | NA | once | 12 | TRBV30 | CACIFGNEKLFF | TGTGCCTGCATTTTTGGGAATGAAAAACTGTTTTTT
TRBJ2-2 | TRBD2 | NA | 15 | TRBV10-3 | CATGNGAGWTGELFF | TGTGCCACAGGCAATGGAGCGGGATGGACCGGGGAGCTGTTTTTT
TRBJ2-3 | NA | few | 12 | TRBV20-1 | CSARDLGRTQYF | TGCAGTGCTAGAGATCTAGGGCGAACGCAGTATTTT
TRBJ2-5 | NA | many | 12 | TRBV5-5 | CASSQGFGTQYF | TGTGCCAGCAGCCAGGGGTTTGGGACCCAGTACTTC
TRBJ2-3 | NA | NA | 15 | TRBV4-1 | CASSQGLANTDTQYF | TGCGCCAGCAGCCAAGGTCTAGCGAACACAGATACGCAGTATTTT
TRBJ2-1 | NA | NA | 13 | TRBV5-1 | CASSWTTYNEQFF | TGCGCCAGCAGCTGGACAACCTACAATGAGCAGTTCTTC
TRBJ2-1 | NA | NA | 12 | TRBV6-1 | CASGFSYNEQFF | TGTGCCAGCGGATTCTCCTACAATGAGCAGTTCTTC
TRBJ2-5 | NA | NA | 16 | TRBV4-1 | CASSQDLGAVQETQYF | TGCGCCAGCAGCCAAGATCTGGGGGCGGTCCAAGAGACCCAGTACTTC
TRBJ2-7 | TRBD2 | NA | 15 | TRBV28 | CASSFKGGSSSEQYF | TGTGCCAGCAGTTTTAAGGGCGGGAGTTCGTCCGAGCAGTACTTC
TRBJ2-1 | TRBD2 | few | 16 | TRBV6-1 | CASSKLGLADYNEQFF | TGTGCCAGCAGTAAGCTGGGACTAGCGGACTACAATGAGCAGTTCTTC
TRBJ2-7 | NA | NA | 14 | TRBV5-1 | CASCLAVPSYEQYF | TGCGCCAGCTGTTTGGCGGTACCCTCCTACGAGCAGTACTTC
TRBJ2-5 | NA | few | 13 | TRBV20-1 | CSARDRGRETQYF | TGCAGTGCTAGAGATCGGGGGCGGGAGACCCAGTACTTC
TRBJ2-5 | NA | NA | 14 | TRBV7-2 | CASSLDYPQETQYF | TGTGCCAGCAGCTTAGACTATCCTCAAGAGACCCAGTACTTC
TRBJ2-6 | NA | NA | 12 | TRBV19 | CASSQGANVLTF | TGTGCCAGTAGTCAGGGGGCCAACGTCCTGACTTTC
TRBJ2-1 | NA | NA | 13 | TRBV2 | CASRVVPVGEQFF | TGTGCCAGCAGGGTGGTCCCGGTGGGGGAGCAGTTCTTC
TRBJ2-5 | TRBD2 | NA | 14 | TRBV20-1 | CSARRLALGETQYF | TGCAGTGCTAGGAGACTAGCGCTGGGGGAGACCCAGTACTTC
TRBJ2-6 | TRBD1 | many | 15 | TRBV27 | CASRGTEAGANVLTF | TGTGCCAGCAGGGGGACAGAGGCTGGGGCCAACGTCCTGACTTTC
TRBJ2-3 | TRBD1 | NA | 16 | TRBV10-2 | CASSVKQGLPTDTQYF | TGCGCCAGCAGTGTCAAACAGGGGCTACCCACAGATACGCAGTATTTT
TRBJ2-1 | TRBD1 | NA | 15 | TRBV10-3 | CAISESTGAYNEQFF | TGTGCCATCAGTGAGTCCACAGGGGCTTACAATGAGCAGTTCTTC
TRBJ2-1 | NA | NA | 14 | TRBV5-6 | CASSLELRYNEQFF | TGTGCCAGCAGCTTGGAGCTGCGGTACAATGAGCAGTTCTTC
TRBJ2-7 | NA | few | 11 | TRBV6-1 | CASISNYEQYF | TGTGCCAGCATTTCCAATTACGAGCAGTACTTC
TRBJ2-2 | TRBD1 | few | 15 | TRBV14 | CASSQRQGTTGELFF | TGTGCCAGCAGCCAACGACAGGGGACCACCGGGGAGCTGTTTTTT